These T cell receptor beta chains were read from a single sample in a study of human T cells and chemical hapten exposure. TCRdb used MiXCR to reprocess the RACE reads, holding one entry per CDR3 protein. This sample yields 350,000 to 400,000 distinct CDR3 sequences, of which approximately 5% are seen a single time; 2.6% belongs to the top ten. The sample consisted of whole blood, taken in connection with sensitization to the hapten diphenylcyclopropenone (DPC). The receptors shown here come from a woman between 45 and 65 years old with alopecia areata. Some clones in this sample may be carry-over from other donors' samples. Both conserved end residues are part of each CDR3. The order of the fields is J gene, CDR3 length, V gene, CDR3 protein.

TRBJ2-1,17,TRBV20-1,CSARDQGEGGDYNEQFF
TRBJ2-2,14,TRBV27,CASSFSLNTGELFF
TRBJ1-5,13,TRBV30,CAWGLRVGQPQHF
TRBJ2-3,15,TRBV20-1,CSARGGISGSDTQYF
TRBJ2-7,15,TRBV27,CASSLRLAGEVEQYF
TRBJ1-4,17,TRBV3-1,CASSWLFGDGANEKLFF
TRBJ2-3,16,TRBV7-9,CASSLLASGKTDTQYF
TRBJ2-3,15,TRBV7-2,CASSRTSGGRDTQYF
TRBJ1-1,15,TRBV6-5,CASSYLGGFDTEAFF
TRBJ2-7,14,TRBV29-1,CSVGGQRGSYEQYF
TRBJ2-7,13,TRBV20-1,CSARGRDRYEQYF
TRBJ2-1,16,TRBV12-3/TRBV12-4,CASSLGTASSYNEQFF
TRBJ2-7,15,TRBV5-1,CASSYPDRGSYEQYF
TRBJ1-6,15,TRBV6-5,CASSRLDRGHSPLHF
TRBJ2-2,16,TRBV4-1,CASSQDGGTITGELFF